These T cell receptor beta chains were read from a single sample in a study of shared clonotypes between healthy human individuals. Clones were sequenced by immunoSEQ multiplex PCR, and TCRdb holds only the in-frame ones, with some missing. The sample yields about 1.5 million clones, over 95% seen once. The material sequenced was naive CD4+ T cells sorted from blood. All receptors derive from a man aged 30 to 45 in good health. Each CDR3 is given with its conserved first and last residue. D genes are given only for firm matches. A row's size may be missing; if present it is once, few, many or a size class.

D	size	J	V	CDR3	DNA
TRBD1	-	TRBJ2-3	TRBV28	CASSDQRDRGQDTQYF	TGTGCCAGCAGTGACCAAAGGGACAGGGGGCAAGATACGCAGTATTTT
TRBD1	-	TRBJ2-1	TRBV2	CASSDQGQGSRRENERSSYNEQFF	TGTGCCAGCAGTGATCAGGGACAGGGGAGTCGGCGGGAGAACGAACGAAGCTCCTACAATGAGCAGTTCTTC
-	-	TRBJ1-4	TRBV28	CASSFERFGKLFF	TGTGCCAGCAGTTTCGAGCGGTTCGGAAAACTGTTTTTT
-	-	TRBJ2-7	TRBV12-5	CASGDPRGTHEQYF	TGTGCTAGTGGTGACCCCAGGGGGACTCACGAGCAGTACTTC
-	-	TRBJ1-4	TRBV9	CASSGPTEANEKLFF	TGTGCCAGCAGCGGACCGACCGAGGCTAATGAAAAACTGTTTTTT
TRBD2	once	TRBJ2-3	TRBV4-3	CASSQDQTSGRTDTQYF	TGCGCCAGCAGCCAAGACCAAACTAGCGGGAGAACAGATACGCAGTATTTT
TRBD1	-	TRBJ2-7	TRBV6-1	CASRWGQTLNYEQYF	TGTGCCAGCAGGTGGGGACAGACACTGAACTACGAGCAGTACTTC
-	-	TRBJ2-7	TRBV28	CASNRPQLDDYEQYF	TGTGCCAGCAACCGTCCTCAGCTCGATGACTACGAGCAGTACTTC
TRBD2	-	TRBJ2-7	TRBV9	CASSATSGSYEQYF	TGTGCCAGCAGCGCGACTAGCGGCTCCTACGAGCAGTACTTC
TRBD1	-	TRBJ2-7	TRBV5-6	CASSLGGGNSYEQYF	TGTGCCAGCAGCTTGGGAGGGGGCAACTCCTACGAGCAGTACTTC
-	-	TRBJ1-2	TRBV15	CATSRDKLATF	TGTGCCACCAGCAGAGATAAACTGGCCACCTTC
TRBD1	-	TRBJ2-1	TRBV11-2	CASSRDRVSGGTYNEQFF	TGTGCCAGCAGCCGGGACAGGGTGTCTGGCGGCACTTACAATGAGCAGTTCTTC
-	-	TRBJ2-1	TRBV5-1	CASSSADDGVWGHHWDEQFF	TGCGCCAGCAGCTCGGCGGACGACGGGGTGTGGGGTCACCACTGGGATGAGCAGTTCTTC
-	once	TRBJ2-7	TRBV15	CATSRETGGRLGLF	TGTGCCACCAGCAGAGAAACTGGAGGACGACTGGGCCTCTTC
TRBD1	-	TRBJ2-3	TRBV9	CASSPERGQSTDTQYF	TGTGCCAGCAGCCCGGAGAGGGGGCAAAGCACAGATACGCAGTATTTT
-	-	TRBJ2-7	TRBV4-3	CASSQDRRLHYEQYF	TGCGCCAGCAGCCAAGATCGACGCTTACACTACGAGCAGTACTTC
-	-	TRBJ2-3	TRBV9	CASSVGGSRTQYF	TGTGCCAGCAGCGTAGGAGGTAGTCGGACGCAGTATTTT
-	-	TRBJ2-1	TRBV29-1	CSVAVLALRQTDEQFF	TGCAGCGTTGCAGTTTTAGCGCTCCGACAGACGGATGAGCAGTTCTTC
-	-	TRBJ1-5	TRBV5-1	CASSLGTFNQPQHF	TGCGCCAGCAGCTTGGGTACATTTAATCAGCCCCAGCATTTT
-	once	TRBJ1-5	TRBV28	CASSGSYQPQHF	TGTGCCAGCAGTGGCAGCTATCAGCCCCAGCATTTT
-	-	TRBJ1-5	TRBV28	CAAGAGGGSNQPQHF	TGTGCCGCCGGTGCGGGGGGAGGTAGCAATCAGCCCCAGCATTTT
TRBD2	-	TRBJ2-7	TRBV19	CASRSAGVSDEQYF	TGTGCCAGTAGATCGGCGGGAGTGTCGGACGAGCAGTACTTC
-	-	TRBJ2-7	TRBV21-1	CASSKTRTSGRRSYEQYF	TGTGCCAGCAGCAAGACAAGGACTAGCGGGAGGCGCTCCTACGAGCAGTACTTC
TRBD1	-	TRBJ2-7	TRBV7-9	CASSPFGTETYEQYF	TGTGCCAGCAGCCCCTTTGGGACAGAAACCTACGAGCAGTACTTC
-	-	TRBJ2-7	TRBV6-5	CASSYGIGGKGNEQYF	TGTGCCAGCAGTTACGGAATTGGGGGGAAAGGGAACGAGCAGTACTTC
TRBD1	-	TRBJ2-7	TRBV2	CASRRNRGAPVEQYF	TGTGCCAGCAGGAGAAACAGGGGCGCCCCCGTCGAGCAGTACTTC